This passage covers 22 T cell receptor beta chains from one sample sequenced in a study of neurological immune-mediated disorders. Indicated time point: longitudinal time-point 3. TCRdb reanalysed the 5' RACE reads using MiXCR and keeps one entry per CDR3 protein. The top ten hold around 5% of the sample, which has approximately 85,000 distinct CDR3 sequences, around 4.7% seen once. The sample comprised PBMCs. The receptor source for this set is a woman in her sixties or seventies with multiple sclerosis.

This clonotype has at least ten counts. At one end the junction does not follow the germline gene, possibly because of a read error. The V and J genes are TRBV7-7 and TRBJ2-3; maybe TRBD2 (6 bases). Germline lookup yields CDR1 SSHAT and CDR2 FNYEAQ (reference sequence). This CDR3 comprises 16 residues. DNA for the CDR3: TGTGCTAGCAGCTTATCAATTGGGGGGAGTACAGATACGCAGTATTTT. It encodes CASSLSIGGSTDTQYF.

This clonotype was counted at least ten times. J is TRBJ1-2 and V is TRBV12-3 or TRBV12-4; D ambiguous. Trimming pared 2 bases from V and 5 bases from J, leaving 12 bases between. The CDR3 is made up of 14 amino acids. The CDR3 nucleotides read TGTGCCAGCAGTTTAATATGGCAACCTTATGGCTACACCTTC. It codes for CASSLIWQPYGYTF.

This clonotype was seen many times. The rearrangement joins TRBV10-3 to TRBJ1-2; TRBD1 is a possible D gene (6 bases). Germline V gene sequence: CDR1 ENHRY, CDR2 SYGVKD. Between the trimmed V and J ends, which lost 11 bases and 3 bases, there was a span of 16 bases. This CDR3 has 13 amino acids. CDR3 bases: TGTGCCGTATCAGGGGAGGAAGACTATGGCTACACCTTC. Protein product: CAVSGEEDYGYTF.

This clonotype has at least ten counts. V usage is TRBV20-1 and J usage is TRBJ1-5, with D possibly TRBD1 on 6 matching bases. The CDR3 is 17 amino acids. Trimming removed 3 bases from V and 2 bases from J, with 20 bases in between. CDR1 is DFQATT and CDR2 is SNEGSKA in the germline V gene (reference sequence). The CDR3 here is CSARPGLGAAGNQPQHF. The DNA for the CDR3 is TGCAGTGCTAGGCCGGGACTGGGGGCGGCGGGCAATCAGCCCCAGCATTTT.

The table lists this clonotype with many counts. Here the CDR3 DNA reads TGCGCCAGTTCCACCCCCGGGACAGGGAGCCAAGAGACCCAGTACTTC. Translated: CASSTPGTGSQETQYF. The gene calls are TRBV5-1 and TRBJ2-5; 9 bases are shared with TRBD1. This CDR3 is 16 amino acids long. The ends lost 8 bases at V and 1 base at J; junction bases unmatched: 12. The germline CDR1 and CDR2 sequences are SGHRS and YFSETQ. Drawing the rest from reference TRBV5-1 and TRBJ2-5, the complete variable domain is KAGVTQTPRYLIKTRGQQVTLSCSPISGHRSVSWYQQTPGQGLQFLFEYFSETQRNKGNFPGRFSGRQFSNSRSEMNVSTLELGDSALYLCASSTPGTGSQETQYFGPGTRLLVL.

This clonotype was picked up many times. V is TRBV20-1 and J is TRBJ1-6; D uncertain. V was clipped by 1 base and J by 5 bases, with 15 bases between them. Germline V gives CDR1 DFQATT, CDR2 SNEGSKA (reference sequence). The CDR3 has 16 residues. CDR3 amino acids: CSARGRRVRDNSPLHF. CDR3 nucleotide sequence: TGCAGTGCTAGAGGGCGAAGGGTTAGAGATAATTCACCCCTCCACTTT.

This clonotype was detected many times. The chain is built from TRBV5-1 and TRBJ2-2; no reliable D call. V dropped 0 bases and J dropped 0 bases, with 3 bases sitting between them. The length of the CDR3 is 14 residues. Germline values: CDR1 SGHRS, CDR2 YFSETQ. The DNA of the CDR3 is TGCGCCAGCAGCTTGGTCCCGAACACCGGGGAGCTGTTTTTT. Its protein product is CASSLVPNTGELFF. Drawing the rest from reference TRBV5-1 and TRBJ2-2, the complete variable domain is KAGVTQTPRYLIKTRGQQVTLSCSPISGHRSVSWYQQTPGQGLQFLFEYFSETQRNKGNFPGRFSGRQFSNSRSEMNVSTLELGDSALYLCASSLVPNTGELFFGEGSRLTVL.

This clonotype was counted many times. The rearrangement joins TRBV12-3 or TRBV12-4 to TRBJ2-7, with 7 bases that match TRBD2. The CDR3 runs 14 residues. Losses at the gene ends were 5 bases for V and 2 bases for J; bases not matched to a gene: 6. In DNA form, the CDR3 reads TGTGCCAGCAGTGCTTACGGGACTACCTACGAGCAGTACTTC. Protein product: CASSAYGTTYEQYF.

In this sample, this clonotype turned up many times. This sequence joins TRBV20-1 and TRBJ2-1; TRBD1 aligns across 7 bases. The CDR3 length is 14 residues. Losses at the gene ends were 6 bases for V and 7 bases for J; bases not matched to a gene: 12. Per the germline V gene, CDR1 is DFQATT and CDR2 is SNEGSKA (reference sequence). The CDR3 DNA reads TGCAGTGCAAAGACAGGGAGATTGGGTAATGAGCAGTTCTTC. Its protein product is CSAKTGRLGNEQFF.

The table lists this clonotype with many counts. CDR3 in DNA: TGCGCCAGCAGCTCCCAGCCTCGGTCAGGGGCCAATGAGCAGTTCTTC. Its translation: CASSSQPRSGANEQFF. J is TRBJ2-1 and V is TRBV5-1, with D possibly being TRBD1 (6 bases). This CDR3 has 16 residues. V was cut by 3 bases and J by 6 bases, with 19 bases left in between. The germline V gene has CDR1 SGHRS and CDR2 YFSETQ.

This clonotype was seen at least ten times. V is TRBV5-1 and J is TRBJ2-3; D possibly corresponds to TRBD1 (5 bases). V was clipped by 7 bases and J by 0 bases, with 12 bases between them. The CDR3 is made up of 14 amino acids. Germline V gives CDR1 SGHRS, CDR2 YFSETQ. The CDR3 sequence: CASHLWGSTDTQYF. DNA of the CDR3: TGCGCCAGCCATCTTTGGGGCAGCACAGATACGCAGTATTTT.

This clonotype was counted ten times or more. The chain carries TRBV12-3 or TRBV12-4 and TRBJ1-2; D remains unclear. The CDR3 totals 12 residues. Trimming left V 5 bases short and J 7 bases short, with 11 bases between. The CDR3 sequence: CASSPTMSGYTF. The CDR3 DNA sequence: TGTGCCAGCAGTCCGACTATGAGTGGCTACACCTTC.

This clonotype was counted ten times or more. The chain recombines TRBV20-1 with TRBJ2-1; 7 nucleotides line up with TRBD2. V was pared by 3 bases and J by 8 bases, with 13 bases of the junction left unmatched. This CDR3 has 15 residues. The V gene's germline CDR1 is DFQATT and CDR2 SNEGSKA (reference sequence). CDR3 DNA: TGCAGTGCTAGTTCTAGCCAGCGGGGCTGGGATGAGCAGTTCTTC. Translation: CSASSSQRGWDEQFF.

In its sample, this clonotype was seen many times. The chain has TRBV5-1 and TRBJ1-2; D remains unclear. This CDR3 region has 13 residues. Germline-derived CDR1 and CDR2 are SGHRS and YFSETQ. V was trimmed by 4 bases and J by 8 bases, leaving 15 bases between them. The CDR3 DNA sequence: TGCGCCAGCAGCACCGACACCAGAGGAGGCTACACCTTC. This encodes CASSTDTRGGYTF.

In this sample, this clonotype turned up many times. This chain joins TRBV7-2 and TRBJ2-7; 7 nucleotides align to TRBD1. Germline V CDR1 and CDR2: SGHTA, FQGNSA. Germline trimming cut 4 bases from V and 2 bases from J; bases unmatched to any gene: 8. The CDR3 runs to 15 residues. CDR3 amino acids: CASSSRGPHTYEQYF. DNA of the CDR3: TGTGCCAGCAGCTCGAGGGGGCCCCACACCTACGAGCAGTACTTC.

This clonotype was observed at least ten times. The chain combines TRBV29-1 with TRBJ2-3; D unresolved. The CDR3 has 13 residues. Germline lookup yields CDR1 SQVTM and CDR2 ANQGSEA. The germline V and J ends were trimmed by 6 bases and 6 bases, with 16 bases remaining between them. The CDR3 loop reads CSVMGIKFDTQYF. CDR3 sequence (DNA): TGCAGCGTGATGGGTATTAAGTTTGATACGCAGTATTTT.

Many counts were recorded for this clonotype. The chain employs TRBV20-1 and TRBJ2-7; maybe TRBD1 (6 bases). Per germline, CDR1 DFQATT and CDR2 SNEGSKA (reference sequence). CDR3 length equals 12 residues. Trimming shortened V by 6 bases and J by 0 bases, and 9 bases separated the two germline ends. DNA for the CDR3: TGCAGTGCCGAGGGGGACTCCTACGAGCAGTACTTC. This sequence encodes CSAEGDSYEQYF.

This clonotype was seen ten or more times. The V call is TRBV20-1, the J call TRBJ1-5, with D unclear. Germline CDR1 and CDR2: DFQATT and SNEGSKA (reference sequence). This CDR3 has 12 amino acids. V dropped 3 bases and J dropped 2 bases, with 5 bases sitting between them. CDR3 residues: CSASEGNQPQHF. DNA of the CDR3: TGCAGTGCTAGTGAGGGCAATCAGCCCCAGCATTTT.

This clonotype was picked up many times. The chain has TRBV7-9 and TRBJ2-7; no firm D call. The length of the CDR3 is 12 residues. Between the trimmed V and J ends, which lost 2 bases and 3 bases, there was a span of 5 bases. Germline V lookup: CDR1 SEHNR, CDR2 FQNEAQ (reference sequence). The CDR3, as DNA: TGTGCCAGCAGCTTAAGCAACTACGAGCAGTACTTC. The encoded protein is CASSLSNYEQYF. The whole variable domain, remainder taken from reference TRBV7-9 and TRBJ2-7, is DTGVSQNPRHKITKRGQNVTFRCDPISEHNRLYWYRQTLGQGPEFLTYFQNEAQLEKSRLLSDRFSAERPKGSFSTLEIQRTEQGDSAMYLCASSLSNYEQYFGPGTRLTVT.

There are many counts of this clonotype. The gene calls are TRBV6-5 and TRBJ1-2; a weak D match, TRBD1 (6 bases). The V gene lost 7 bases and the J gene lost 5 bases, with 8 bases spanning the gap. Germline CDR1 MNHEY, CDR2 SVGAGI. The CDR3 totals 11 residues. The CDR3 here is CASTQGYGYTF. For the CDR3, the DNA is TGTGCCAGCACACAGGGTTATGGCTACACCTTC.

This clonotype showed up many times. The rearrangement links TRBV4-1 to TRBJ1-2; TRBD1 is a possible D gene (5 bases). CDR3 size: 15 residues. Trimming cost V 4 bases and J 2 bases, with 14 bases left between them. CDR1 MGHRA and CDR2 YSYEKL come from the germline V gene. The CDR3: CASSRAQTANYGYTF. The CDR3 DNA sequence: TGCGCCAGCAGCCGGGCACAGACAGCCAACTATGGCTACACCTTC.

This clonotype occurred many times. The chain recombines TRBV7-9 with TRBJ2-1, with no clear D. Trimming shortened V by 1 base and J by 8 bases, and 6 bases separated the two germline ends. The CDR3 covers 12 residues. CDR1 is SEHNR and CDR2 is FQNEAQ in the germline V gene (reference sequence). CDR3 residues: CASSLEGYEQFF. CDR3 DNA sequence: TGTGCCAGCAGCTTAGAAGGGTATGAGCAGTTCTTC.